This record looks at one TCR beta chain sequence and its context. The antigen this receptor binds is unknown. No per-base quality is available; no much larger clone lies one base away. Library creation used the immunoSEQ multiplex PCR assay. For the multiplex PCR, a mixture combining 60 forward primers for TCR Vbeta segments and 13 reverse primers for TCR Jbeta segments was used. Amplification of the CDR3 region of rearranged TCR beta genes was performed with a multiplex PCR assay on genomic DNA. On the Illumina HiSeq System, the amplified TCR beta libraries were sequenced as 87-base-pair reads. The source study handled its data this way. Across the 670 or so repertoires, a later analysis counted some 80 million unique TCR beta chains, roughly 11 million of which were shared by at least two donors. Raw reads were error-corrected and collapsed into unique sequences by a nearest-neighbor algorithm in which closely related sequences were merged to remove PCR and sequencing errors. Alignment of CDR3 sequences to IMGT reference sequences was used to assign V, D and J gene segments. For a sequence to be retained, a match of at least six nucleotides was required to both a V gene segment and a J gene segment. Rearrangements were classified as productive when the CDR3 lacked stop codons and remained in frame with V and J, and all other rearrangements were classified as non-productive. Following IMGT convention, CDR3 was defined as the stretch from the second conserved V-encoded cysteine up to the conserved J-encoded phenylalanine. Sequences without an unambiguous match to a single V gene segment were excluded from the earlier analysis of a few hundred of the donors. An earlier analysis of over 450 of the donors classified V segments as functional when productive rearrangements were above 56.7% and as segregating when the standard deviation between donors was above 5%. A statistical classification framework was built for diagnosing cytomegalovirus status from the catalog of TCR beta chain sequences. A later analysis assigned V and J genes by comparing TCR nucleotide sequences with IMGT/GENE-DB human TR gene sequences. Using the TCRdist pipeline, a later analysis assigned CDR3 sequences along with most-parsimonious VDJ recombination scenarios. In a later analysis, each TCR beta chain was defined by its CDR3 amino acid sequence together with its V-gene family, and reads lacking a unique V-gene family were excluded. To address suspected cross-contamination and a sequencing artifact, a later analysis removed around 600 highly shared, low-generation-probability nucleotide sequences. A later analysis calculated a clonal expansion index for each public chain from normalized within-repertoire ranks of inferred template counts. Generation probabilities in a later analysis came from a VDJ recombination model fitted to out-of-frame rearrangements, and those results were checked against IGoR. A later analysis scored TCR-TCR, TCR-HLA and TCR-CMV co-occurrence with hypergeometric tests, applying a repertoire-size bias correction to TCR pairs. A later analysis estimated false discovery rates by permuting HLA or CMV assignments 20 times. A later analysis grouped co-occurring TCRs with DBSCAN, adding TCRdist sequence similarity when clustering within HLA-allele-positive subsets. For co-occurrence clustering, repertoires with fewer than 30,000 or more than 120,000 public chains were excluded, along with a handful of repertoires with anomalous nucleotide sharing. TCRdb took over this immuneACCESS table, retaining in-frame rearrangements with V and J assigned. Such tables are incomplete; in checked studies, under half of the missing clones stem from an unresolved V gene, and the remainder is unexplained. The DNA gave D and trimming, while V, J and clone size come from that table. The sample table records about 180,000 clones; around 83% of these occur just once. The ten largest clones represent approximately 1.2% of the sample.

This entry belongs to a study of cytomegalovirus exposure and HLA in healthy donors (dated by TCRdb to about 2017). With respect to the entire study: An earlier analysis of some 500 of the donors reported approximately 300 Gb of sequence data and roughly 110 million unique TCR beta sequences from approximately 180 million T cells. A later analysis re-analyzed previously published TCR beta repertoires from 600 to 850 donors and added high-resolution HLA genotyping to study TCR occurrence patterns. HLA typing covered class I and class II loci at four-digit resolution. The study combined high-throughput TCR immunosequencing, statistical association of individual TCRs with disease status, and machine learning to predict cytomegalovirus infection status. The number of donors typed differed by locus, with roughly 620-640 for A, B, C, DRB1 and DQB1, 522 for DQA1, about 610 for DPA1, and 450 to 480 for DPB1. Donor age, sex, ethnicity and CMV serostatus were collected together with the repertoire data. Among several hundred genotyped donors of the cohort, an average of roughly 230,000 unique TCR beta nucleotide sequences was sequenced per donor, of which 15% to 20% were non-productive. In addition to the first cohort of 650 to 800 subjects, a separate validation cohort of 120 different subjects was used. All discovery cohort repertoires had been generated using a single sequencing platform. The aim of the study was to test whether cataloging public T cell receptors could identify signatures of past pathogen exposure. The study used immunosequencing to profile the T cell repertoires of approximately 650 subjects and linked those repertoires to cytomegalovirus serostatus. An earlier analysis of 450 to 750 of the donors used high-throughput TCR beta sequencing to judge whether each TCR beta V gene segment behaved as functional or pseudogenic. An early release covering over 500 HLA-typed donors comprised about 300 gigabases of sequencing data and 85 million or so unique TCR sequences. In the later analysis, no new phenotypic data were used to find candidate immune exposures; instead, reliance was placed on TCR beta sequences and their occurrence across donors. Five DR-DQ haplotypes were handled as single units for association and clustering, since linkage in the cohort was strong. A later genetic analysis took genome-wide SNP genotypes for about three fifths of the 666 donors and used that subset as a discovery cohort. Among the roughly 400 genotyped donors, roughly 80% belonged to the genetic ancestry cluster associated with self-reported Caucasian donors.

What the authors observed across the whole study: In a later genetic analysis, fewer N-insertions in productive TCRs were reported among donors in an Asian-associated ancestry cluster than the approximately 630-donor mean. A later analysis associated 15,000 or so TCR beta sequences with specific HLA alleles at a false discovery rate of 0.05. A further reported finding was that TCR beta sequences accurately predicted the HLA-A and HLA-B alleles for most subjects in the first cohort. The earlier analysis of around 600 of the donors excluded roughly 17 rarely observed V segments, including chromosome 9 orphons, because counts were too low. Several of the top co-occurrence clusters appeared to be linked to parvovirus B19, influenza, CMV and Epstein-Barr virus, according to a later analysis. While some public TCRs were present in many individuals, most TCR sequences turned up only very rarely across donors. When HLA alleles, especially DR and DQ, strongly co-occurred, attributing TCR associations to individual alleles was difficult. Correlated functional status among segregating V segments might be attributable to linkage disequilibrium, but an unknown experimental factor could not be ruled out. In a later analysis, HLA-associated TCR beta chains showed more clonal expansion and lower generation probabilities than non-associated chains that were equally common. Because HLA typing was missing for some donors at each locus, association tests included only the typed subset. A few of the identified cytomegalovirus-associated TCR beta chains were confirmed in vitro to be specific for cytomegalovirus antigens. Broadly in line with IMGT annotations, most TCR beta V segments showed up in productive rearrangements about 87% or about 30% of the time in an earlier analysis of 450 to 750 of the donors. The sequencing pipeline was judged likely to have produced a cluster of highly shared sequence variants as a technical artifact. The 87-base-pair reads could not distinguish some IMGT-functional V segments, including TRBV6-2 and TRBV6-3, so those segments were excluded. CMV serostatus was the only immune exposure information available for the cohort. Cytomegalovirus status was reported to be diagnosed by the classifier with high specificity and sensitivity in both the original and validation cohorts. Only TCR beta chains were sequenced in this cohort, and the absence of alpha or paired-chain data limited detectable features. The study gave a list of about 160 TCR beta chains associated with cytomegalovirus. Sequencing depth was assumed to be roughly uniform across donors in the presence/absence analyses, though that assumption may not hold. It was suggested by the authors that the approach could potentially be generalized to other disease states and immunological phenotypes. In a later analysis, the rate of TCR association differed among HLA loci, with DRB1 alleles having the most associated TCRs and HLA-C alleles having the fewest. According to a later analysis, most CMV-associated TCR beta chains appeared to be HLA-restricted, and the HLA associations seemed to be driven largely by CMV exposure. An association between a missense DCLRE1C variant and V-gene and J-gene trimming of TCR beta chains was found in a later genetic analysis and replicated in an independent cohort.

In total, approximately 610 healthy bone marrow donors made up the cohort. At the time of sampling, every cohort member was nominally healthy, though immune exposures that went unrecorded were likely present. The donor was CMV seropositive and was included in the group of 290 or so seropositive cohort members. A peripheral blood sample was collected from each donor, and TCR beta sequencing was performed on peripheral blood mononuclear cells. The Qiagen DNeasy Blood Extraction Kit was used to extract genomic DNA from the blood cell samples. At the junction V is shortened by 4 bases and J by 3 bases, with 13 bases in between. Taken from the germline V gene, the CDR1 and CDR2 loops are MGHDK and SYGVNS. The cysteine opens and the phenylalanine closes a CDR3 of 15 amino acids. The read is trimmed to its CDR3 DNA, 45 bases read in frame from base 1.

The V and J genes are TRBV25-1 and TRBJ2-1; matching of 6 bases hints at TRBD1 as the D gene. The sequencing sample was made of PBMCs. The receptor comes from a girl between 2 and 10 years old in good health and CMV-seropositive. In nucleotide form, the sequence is TGTGCCAGCAGTGTTATTACAGGGATCTACAATGAGCAGTTCTTC. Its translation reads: CASSVITGIYNEQFF.